One and the same sample provided the 20 T cell receptor beta chains below, sequenced in a study of CD8 T cells in ankylosing spondylitis. The study's findings and limits: A motif of eight or nine highly homologous TCR beta variants was seen as apparently characteristic of ankylosing spondylitis blood.

Which antigens these TCRs recognize remains unknown. TCRdb called the 5' RACE reads again in MiXCR, with one record for every CDR3 protein. The data contain 200,000 to 250,000 distinct CDR3 sequences, approximately 7.3% of them singletons. Sequenced: blood, either unsorted or a sorted T cell fraction (not recorded which). These receptor sequences come from a male donor with ankylosing spondylitis.

There are many counts of this clonotype. The V gene is TRBV20-1, the J gene TRBJ2-7; 8 nucleotides line up with TRBD2. The germline V gene encodes CDR1 DFQATT and CDR2 SNEGSKA (reference sequence). The CDR3 contains 15 residues. Germline trimming cut 6 bases from V and 0 bases from J; bases unmatched to any gene: 10. The CDR3: CSAVQLAGNSYEQYF. DNA of the CDR3: TGCAGTGCCGTTCAGCTAGCGGGTAACTCCTACGAGCAGTACTTC.

Many counts were recorded for this clonotype. The chain employs TRBV4-3 and TRBJ2-7; the D gene is possibly TRBD2 (6 bases). Per the germline V gene, CDR1 is LGHNA and CDR2 is YSLEER. V gave up 1 base and J gave up 4 bases, with 17 bases separating them. The CDR3 totals 16 residues. The CDR3 is CASSQGIADFGYEQYF. As DNA, the CDR3 is TGCGCCAGCAGCCAAGGGATAGCGGATTTTGGATACGAGCAGTACTTC.

For this clonotype: A much bigger clone sits one base away, suggesting this may be a read error. This rearrangement joins TRBV27 to TRBJ2-3, with 9 bases matching TRBD2. CDR1 MNHEY and CDR2 SMNVEV come from the germline V gene (reference sequence). This CDR3 has 15 residues. V dropped 4 bases and J dropped 7; count of bases not matched to a gene: 9. The CDR3 spells CASSSGTSRLNTQYF. The CDR3 nucleotides read TGTGCCAGCAGTTCTGGGACTAGCAGGTTGAATACGCAGTATTTT.

The sample holds many counts of this clonotype. The CDR3 spells CASSVYLSENTEAFF. CDR3 sequence (DNA): TGTGCCAGCAGTGTATATCTTAGTGAGAACACTGAAGCTTTCTTT. The chain is built from TRBV28 and TRBJ1-1; no clear D. The V gene lost 5 bases and the J gene lost 1 base, with 14 bases spanning the gap. CDR1 and CDR2 from the germline V gene are MDHEN and SYDVKM. The CDR3 spans 15 residues.

This clonotype has a count of ten or more. V is TRBV29-1 and J is TRBJ2-1; D remains ambiguous. In germline, CDR1 is SQVTM, CDR2 ANQGSEA. The V end lost 8 bases, the J end lost 1 base, and 9 bases lay between the germline ends. The CDR3 is 12 residues long. Here the CDR3 DNA reads TGCAGCAGCCGTGAGTCCTACAATGAGCAGTTCTTC. Amino acid sequence: CSSRESYNEQFF.

This clonotype showed up just a few times. The rearrangement joins TRBV3-1 to TRBJ2-1; 9 bases align to TRBD1. V lost 3 bases, J lost 5 bases, and 5 bases stayed unmatched. CDR3 length: 15 residues. CDR1 and CDR2 (germline): LGHDT, YNNKEL (reference sequence). The CDR3 coding sequence is TGTGCCAGCAGCCACGGGACAGGGTCTGACAATGAGCAGTTCTTC. It yields the protein CASSHGTGSDNEQFF.

V and J are TRBV20-1 and TRBJ2-2; D is possibly TRBD1 (6 bases). The CDR3 contains 15 residues. Germline V gene lookup returns CDR1 DFQATT and CDR2 SNEGSKA (reference sequence). The germline V and J ends were trimmed by 1 base and 4 bases, with 13 bases remaining between them. CDR3 in DNA: TGCAGTGCTAGAGGACCGGGACACTCCACCGGGGAGCTGTTTTTT. As protein: CSARGPGHSTGELFF.

This clonotype turned up a few times. This chain links TRBV14 with TRBJ2-6; D uncertain. This CDR3 comprises 16 residues. From germline, CDR1 is SGHDN and CDR2 FVKESK. The V end lost 1 base, the J end lost 4 bases, and 11 bases lay between the germline ends. CDR3 amino acids: CASSQVFLSGANVLTF. As DNA, the CDR3 is TGTGCCAGCAGCCAAGTGTTCCTCTCCGGGGCCAACGTCCTGACTTTC.

This clonotype was picked up many times. V is TRBV6-5 and J is TRBJ2-7; 10 nucleotides align to TRBD2. Trimming cost V 0 bases and J 3 bases; bases outside gene matches: 2. CDR3 length equals 15 residues. Germline V gene data show CDR1 as MNHEY and CDR2 as SVGAGI. The CDR3 DNA is TGTGCCAGCAGTTACTCCCTAGCGGGAGACTACGAGCAGTACTTC. This codes for CASSYSLAGDYEQYF.

This clonotype was seen ten or more times. The chain joins TRBV6-1 to TRBJ1-5; D unclear. CDR1 and CDR2 (germline): MNHNS, SASEGT. CDR3 length equals 14 residues. With 4 bases removed from V and 7 bases from J, the gap between germline ends came to 14 bases. CDR3 coding DNA: TGTGCCAGCAGTGTGGAGGACCCACGGCAGCCCCAGCATTTT. Translation gives CASSVEDPRQPQHF.

In this sample, this clonotype turned up many times. The rearrangement uses TRBV6-5 and TRBJ1-6; 7 bases line up with TRBD1. Germline CDR1 MNHEY, CDR2 SVGAGI. The V gene end was trimmed by 5 bases and the J gene end by 12 bases; junction bases not matched to a gene: 10. This CDR3 contains 14 residues. CDR3 coding DNA: TGTGCCAGCAGTAACACACGGGGACAGAGACCCCTCCACTTT. It encodes CASSNTRGQRPLHF.

This clonotype showed up just a few times. The chain couples TRBV27 to TRBJ2-7; 10 bases are a match to TRBD1. CDR3 length: 14 residues. V dropped 9 bases and J dropped 6; count of bases not matched to a gene: 11. Germline loops: CDR1 MNHEY, CDR2 SMNVEV (reference sequence). CDR3 sequence reads: CASSPGTGVGEQYF. The CDR3 DNA is TGTGCCAGTTCGCCCGGGACAGGGGTAGGCGAGCAGTACTTC.

This clonotype was counted many times. The genes are TRBV7-9 and TRBJ2-1; tentatively, D is TRBD1 or TRBD2 (5 bases each). V lost 1 base and J 4 bases, leaving 17 bases between the germline ends. Germline V gene lookup returns CDR1 SEHNR and CDR2 FQNEAQ (reference sequence). The CDR3 totals 17 residues. The CDR3, as DNA: TGTGCCAGCAGCTTAGGAGGGGTCAGGCCAAGATACAATGAGCAGTTCTTC. As protein: CASSLGGVRPRYNEQFF.

This clonotype was seen repeatedly, ten times or more. The chain combines TRBV28 with TRBJ1-2; D unresolved. The CDR3 has 15 amino acids. V gave up 2 bases and J gave up 4 bases, with 14 bases separating them. The germline V gene has CDR1 MDHEN and CDR2 SYDVKM. CDR3 sequence reads: CASSLGRSRSYGYTF. CDR3 DNA: TGTGCCAGCAGTTTAGGACGCTCTAGGAGCTATGGCTACACCTTC.

This clonotype was seen repeatedly, ten times or more. The V call is TRBV7-9, the J call TRBJ2-1; D ambiguous. This CDR3 has 11 amino acids. Per germline, CDR1 SEHNR and CDR2 FQNEAQ (reference sequence). Trimming took off 5 bases at V and 10 bases at J, with 9 bases between the two ends. CDR3 coding DNA: TGTGCCAGCAGCCGGCTGGTAGAGCAGTTCTTC. Translated, it gives CASSRLVEQFF.

Ten or more counts support this clonotype. The chain uses TRBV6-5 and TRBJ2-1, with TRBD2 matching 9 bases. Germline V gene sequence: CDR1 MNHEY, CDR2 SVGAGI. The CDR3 runs 15 residues. The V gene end was trimmed by 3 bases and the J gene end by 8 bases; junction bases not matched to a gene: 8. This chain's CDR3 is CASSYMAGGNDEQFF. The CDR3 DNA reads TGTGCCAGCAGTTATATGGCGGGAGGGAACGATGAGCAGTTCTTC.

This clonotype has at least ten counts. V usage is TRBV11-2 and J usage is TRBJ2-7; D not certain. CDR1 is SGHAT, CDR2 FQNNGV, per germline. V dropped 0 bases and J dropped 2 bases, with 11 bases sitting between them. CDR3 length: 15 residues. CDR3 sequence: CASSLEPDFAYEQYF. CDR3 in DNA: TGTGCCAGCAGCTTAGAACCAGATTTTGCCTACGAGCAGTACTTC.

The V call is TRBV9, the J call TRBJ2-1; the match to TRBD1 covers 7 bases. The CDR3 has 18 amino acids. CDR1 and CDR2 from the germline V gene are SGDLS and YYNGEE. Trimming took 0 bases from V and 7 from J; bases not matched to a gene: 16. In nucleotides, the CDR3 is TGTGCCAGCAGCGTAGCGAGGGACAGCCCCAGCATGAGGAATGAGCAGTTCTTC. This sequence encodes CASSVARDSPSMRNEQFF. The full variable domain, rest sourced from reference TRBV9 and TRBJ2-1, is DSGVTQTPKHLITATGQRVTLRCSPRSGDLSVYWYQQSLDQGLQFLIQYYNGEERAKGNILERFSAQQFPDLHSELNLSSLELGDSALYFCASSVARDSPSMRNEQFFGPGTRLTVL.

Ten or more counts support this clonotype. V usage is TRBV5-1 and J usage is TRBJ2-1, with TRBD1 identical over 12 bases. Germline CDR1 and CDR2: SGHRS and YFSETQ. V gave up 3 bases and J gave up 13 bases; unmatched junction bases: 11. CDR3 length: 15 amino acids. CDR3 protein: CASSSGTGGPEGQFF. CDR3 nucleotide sequence: TGCGCCAGCAGCTCCGGGACAGGGGGCCCAGAGGGCCAGTTCTTC.

This clonotype appeared many times. The chain recombines TRBV7-9 with TRBJ2-7; 10 positions agree with TRBD2. Germline lookup yields CDR1 SEHNR and CDR2 FQNEAQ (reference sequence). V shed 5 bases, J shed 3 bases, and the junction held 10 bases outside the gene matches. This CDR3 region has 16 residues. CDR3 nucleotide sequence: TGTGCCAGCAGCGTACAACCCAGCGGGAGGGGCTACGAGCAGTACTTC. The encoded protein is CASSVQPSGRGYEQYF.